The rows below give T cell receptor beta chains drawn from one sample of a study of T cell responses to AZD1222 COVID-19 vaccine. The table came from immunoSEQ multiplex PCR; TCRdb's copy has only in-frame clones and leaves some out. The profile covers roughly 170,000 clones, with around 90% appearing a single time and 0.49% taken by the ten largest. This material consisted of peripheral blood, taken on day 0 of AZD1222 vaccination. Receptors were obtained from an adult in good health. Both conserved end residues are part of each CDR3. Each record gives: CDR3 length, J gene, D gene, clone size, V gene, CDR3 DNA, CDR3 protein. A D gene is named only where the DNA matches it firmly. Part of the rows lack a size; the others show once, few, many or a class for expanded clones.

CDR3 length: 15; J gene: TRBJ2-7; D gene: TRBD1; clone size: .; V gene: TRBV4-1; CDR3 DNA: TGCGCCAGCAGCCAAACCGGGACAGGGGTGAGGGAGCAGTACTTC; CDR3 protein: CASSQTGTGVREQYF
CDR3 length: 15; J gene: TRBJ2-1; D gene: .; clone size: once; V gene: TRBV7-9; CDR3 DNA: TGTGCCAGCAGCTTAACGGGAGTCGGGGCTGGGGAGCAGTTCTTC; CDR3 protein: CASSLTGVGAGEQFF
CDR3 length: 15; J gene: TRBJ1-4; D gene: TRBD1; clone size: .; V gene: TRBV27; CDR3 DNA: TGTGCCAGCAGCGGAACAGGGGGGAGAAGTGAAAAACTGTTTTTT; CDR3 protein: CASSGTGGRSEKLFF
CDR3 length: 14; J gene: TRBJ2-3; D gene: .; clone size: .; V gene: TRBV7-2; CDR3 DNA: TGTGCCAGCGGGGCGGGGCACCACACAGATACGCAGTATTTT; CDR3 protein: CASGAGHHTDTQYF
CDR3 length: 13; J gene: TRBJ1-4; D gene: .; clone size: .; V gene: TRBV12-3/TRBV12-4; CDR3 DNA: TGTGCCAGCACCCACGGAGGTAATGAAAAACTGTTTTTT; CDR3 protein: CASTHGGNEKLFF
CDR3 length: 18; J gene: TRBJ2-6; D gene: TRBD1; clone size: .; V gene: TRBV9; CDR3 DNA: TGTGCCAGCACCGAATCCGGGACAGTCTACTCTGGGGCCAACGTCCTGACTTTC; CDR3 protein: CASTESGTVYSGANVLTF
CDR3 length: 17; J gene: TRBJ2-5; D gene: TRBD2; clone size: .; V gene: TRBV5-1; CDR3 DNA: TGCGCCAGCAGCGGTGGACTAGCGGGAGAGGTACAAGAGACCCAGTACTTC; CDR3 protein: CASSGGLAGEVQETQYF
CDR3 length: 14; J gene: TRBJ2-7; D gene: TRBD1; clone size: .; V gene: TRBV5-6; CDR3 DNA: TGTGCCAGCAGCTTTGGTACAGGGGTCGGAGAGCAGTACTTC; CDR3 protein: CASSFGTGVGEQYF
CDR3 length: 14; J gene: TRBJ2-5; D gene: TRBD2; clone size: .; V gene: TRBV11-2; CDR3 DNA: TGTGCCAGCAGCCCTCGGCGGGGGGGAGAGACCCAGTACTTC; CDR3 protein: CASSPRRGGETQYF
CDR3 length: 15; J gene: TRBJ1-2; D gene: .; clone size: .; V gene: TRBV16; CDR3 DNA: TGTGCCAGCAGCCAACGGACGGGTGTTCACTATGGCTACACCTTC; CDR3 protein: CASSQRTGVHYGYTF
CDR3 length: 15; J gene: TRBJ2-3; D gene: .; clone size: .; V gene: TRBV9; CDR3 DNA: TGTGCCAGCAGCGTAGGCGGGGGCAGCACAGATACGCAGTATTTT; CDR3 protein: CASSVGGGSTDTQYF
CDR3 length: 16; J gene: TRBJ1-3; D gene: .; clone size: .; V gene: TRBV7-3; CDR3 DNA: TGTGCCAGCAGCCTCAACCCCCCATCGGCGGGAAACACCATATATTTT; CDR3 protein: CASSLNPPSAGNTIYF
CDR3 length: 14; J gene: TRBJ1-6; D gene: TRBD1; clone size: .; V gene: TRBV10-3; CDR3 DNA: TGTGCCATCAGTGCGACAGGGGGTAATTCACCCCTCCACTTT; CDR3 protein: CAISATGGNSPLHF
CDR3 length: 12; J gene: TRBJ1-1; D gene: .; clone size: .; V gene: TRBV4-2; CDR3 DNA: TGTGCCAGCAGCCTTGATAGGGCTGAAGCTTTCTTT; CDR3 protein: CASSLDRAEAFF
CDR3 length: 19; J gene: TRBJ1-2; D gene: TRBD1; clone size: .; V gene: TRBV18; CDR3 DNA: TGTGCCAGCTCACCACCGTCGCGGACAGGGGGCTTAGCGCCTTATGGCTACACCTTC; CDR3 protein: CASSPPSRTGGLAPYGYTF
CDR3 length: 13; J gene: TRBJ1-3; D gene: TRBD1; clone size: .; V gene: TRBV10-1; CDR3 DNA: TGCGCCAGCAGTCCCGACAGGGTGAACACCATATATTTT; CDR3 protein: CASSPDRVNTIYF
CDR3 length: 16; J gene: TRBJ2-2; D gene: TRBD1; clone size: .; V gene: TRBV24-1; CDR3 DNA: TGTGCCACCAGTGATAGGACAGGGGGCATCACCGGGGAGCTGTTTTTT; CDR3 protein: CATSDRTGGITGELFF
CDR3 length: 11; J gene: TRBJ2-7; D gene: .; clone size: .; V gene: TRBV12-3/TRBV12-4; CDR3 DNA: TGTGCCAGCAGTTTAGGCGGCGAGCAGTACTTC; CDR3 protein: CASSLGGEQYF
CDR3 length: 15; J gene: TRBJ2-7; D gene: .; clone size: .; V gene: TRBV9; CDR3 DNA: TGTGCCAGCAGCGTAGAGGGAACAGGGTCTAGCGAGCAGTACTTC; CDR3 protein: CASSVEGTGSSEQYF
CDR3 length: 16; J gene: TRBJ1-2; D gene: .; clone size: .; V gene: TRBV28; CDR3 DNA: TGTGCCAGCAGTTCCTCGGCGGATCCGAAAAACTATGGCTACACCTTC; CDR3 protein: CASSSSADPKNYGYTF
CDR3 length: 10; J gene: TRBJ1-2; D gene: .; clone size: .; V gene: TRBV6-6; CDR3 DNA: TGTGCCAGCAGTTACGGTGGCTACACCTTC; CDR3 protein: CASSYGGYTF
CDR3 length: 15; J gene: TRBJ2-6; D gene: TRBD1; clone size: .; V gene: TRBV28; CDR3 DNA: TGTGCCAGCAGAACAGGGGGCTCTGGGGCCAACGTCCTGACTTTC; CDR3 protein: CASRTGGSGANVLTF
CDR3 length: 13; J gene: TRBJ2-5; D gene: .; clone size: .; V gene: TRBV24-1; CDR3 DNA: TGTGCCACCAGTGATTTGTTACAAGAGACCCAGTACTTC; CDR3 protein: CATSDLLQETQYF
CDR3 length: 16; J gene: TRBJ1-5; D gene: .; clone size: .; V gene: TRBV9; CDR3 DNA: TGTGCCAGCAGCGTAGGTGCTAGCGATAGCAATCAGCCCCAGCATTTT; CDR3 protein: CASSVGASDSNQPQHF
CDR3 length: 15; J gene: TRBJ1-1; D gene: .; clone size: .; V gene: TRBV21-1; CDR3 DNA: TGTGCCAGCAGCCCGGACTCAAATGGGAACACTGAAGCTTTCTTT; CDR3 protein: CASSPDSNGNTEAFF
CDR3 length: 12; J gene: TRBJ2-7; D gene: .; clone size: .; V gene: TRBV6-2/TRBV6-3; CDR3 DNA: TGTGCCAGCAGTTACCGATCGTACGAGCAGTACTTC; CDR3 protein: CASSYRSYEQYF
CDR3 length: 15; J gene: TRBJ2-1; D gene: TRBD2; clone size: .; V gene: TRBV7-8; CDR3 DNA: TGTGCCAGCAGCACCACTAGCGGGGGTAAGAATGAGCAGTTCTTC; CDR3 protein: CASSTTSGGKNEQFF
CDR3 length: 14; J gene: TRBJ2-3; D gene: .; clone size: .; V gene: TRBV28; CDR3 DNA: TGTGCCAGCAGTTTATCCGGGTCCCGAGTTACGCAGTATTTT; CDR3 protein: CASSLSGSRVTQYF
CDR3 length: 14; J gene: TRBJ2-7; D gene: TRBD1; clone size: .; V gene: TRBV7-2; CDR3 DNA: TGTGCCAGCAACTTAGGTCAGGGGGCCTACGAGCAGTACTTC; CDR3 protein: CASNLGQGAYEQYF
CDR3 length: 18; J gene: TRBJ2-1; D gene: TRBD1; clone size: .; V gene: TRBV11-3; CDR3 DNA: TGTGCCAGCAGCTTGGGACAGGGGGCCTCCAGCTCCTACAATGAGCAGTTCTTC; CDR3 protein: CASSLGQGASSSYNEQFF
CDR3 length: 17; J gene: TRBJ1-5; D gene: TRBD1; clone size: .; V gene: TRBV6-2/TRBV6-3; CDR3 DNA: TGTGCCAGCAGTAATGGACAGGGGGCTGTTGGCAATCAGCCCCAGCATTTT; CDR3 protein: CASSNGQGAVGNQPQHF
CDR3 length: 11; J gene: TRBJ2-5; D gene: .; clone size: .; V gene: TRBV29-1; CDR3 DNA: TGCAGCGCAGATGGGGGGGAGACCCAGTACTTC; CDR3 protein: CSADGGETQYF
CDR3 length: 13; J gene: TRBJ2-5; D gene: .; clone size: .; V gene: TRBV5-1; CDR3 DNA: TGCGCCAGCAGCTTGGCTGGTGGAGAGACCCAGTACTTC; CDR3 protein: CASSLAGGETQYF
CDR3 length: 15; J gene: TRBJ2-1; D gene: TRBD2; clone size: .; V gene: TRBV28; CDR3 DNA: TGTGCCAGCAGTTCTAGCGGGCCCCGCTACAATGAGCAGTTCTTC; CDR3 protein: CASSSSGPRYNEQFF
CDR3 length: 12; J gene: TRBJ2-7; D gene: .; clone size: .; V gene: TRBV30; CDR3 DNA: TGTGCCTGGAGTACCGTAGATTACGAGCAGTACTTC; CDR3 protein: CAWSTVDYEQYF
CDR3 length: 16; J gene: TRBJ2-5; D gene: .; clone size: .; V gene: TRBV2; CDR3 DNA: TGTGCCAGCAGTGAAGGGTTGGGCGGGGCCCAAGAGACCCAGTACTTC; CDR3 protein: CASSEGLGGAQETQYF
CDR3 length: 14; J gene: TRBJ1-6; D gene: .; clone size: .; V gene: TRBV6-5; CDR3 DNA: TGTGCCAGCAGTTGGCCCAGGTCTGGATCACCCCTCCACTTT; CDR3 protein: CASSWPRSGSPLHF